This entry lists 16 T cell receptor beta chains sequenced from one sample in a study of blood T cell repertoires in COVID-19 (dated by TCRdb to the early 2020s). The library was produced with the immunoSEQ multiplex PCR assay. The clones in this table, taken by TCRdb from immuneACCESS, are in-frame only. Not every clone is retained; where verified, under half of the shortfall comes from an unresolved V gene, and the cause of the rest is unknown. The sample profile shows over 15,000 clones; around 87% of them were found once. The ten top clones hold 11% of the sample. The sample taken for sequencing was peripheral blood. The receptors were gathered from a human donor in a cohort sampled during active COVID-19.

The chain combines TRBV18 with TRBJ1-1, with a tentative D call TRBD1 (6 bases). The CDR3 consists of 14 residues. Germline loops: CDR1 KGHSH, CDR2 LQKENI. Trimming pared 6 bases from V and 11 bases from J, leaving 22 bases between. The CDR3 protein is CASSPGEGGRVAFF. The DNA for the CDR3 is TGTGCCAGCTCCCCTGGCGAAGGGGGAAGAGTGGCTTTCTTT.

This chain's CDR3 is CASGVAAYEQYF. In DNA, the CDR3 is TGTGCCAGCGGGGTAGCGGCCTACGAGCAGTACTTC. This rearrangement joins TRBV28 to TRBJ2-7; a weak D match, TRBD2 (6 bases). V was clipped by 8 bases and J by 2 bases, with 10 bases between them. Looked up from germline, CDR1 is MDHEN and CDR2 is SYDVKM. This CDR3 has 12 residues.

The chain employs TRBV7-2 and TRBJ2-7, with D unclear. The CDR3 spans 15 residues. The germline gives CDR1 SGHTA, CDR2 FQGNSA. The V end was cut by 4 bases, the J end by 2 bases, with 15 bases between. For the CDR3, the DNA is TGTGCCAGCAGCTCGGCTCTGGGCAGTCCCTACGAGCAGTACTTC. It yields the protein CASSSALGSPYEQYF. Supplemented by reference TRBV7-2 and TRBJ2-7, the full variable domain reads GAGVSQSPSNKVTEKGKDVELRCDPISGHTALYWYRQSLGQGLEFLIYFQGNSAPDKSGLPSDRFSAERTGGSVSTLTIQRTQQEDSAVYLCASSSALGSPYEQYFGPGTRLTVT.

J is TRBJ2-2 and V is TRBV7-8; a weak D match, TRBD2 (6 bases). This CDR3 has 16 residues. The germline CDR1 and CDR2 sequences are SGHVS and FQNEAQ. V was clipped by 5 bases and J by 3 bases, with 16 bases between them. The CDR3 nucleotides read TGTGCCAGCAGCACGAGTGGGGGGTTGTACACCGGGGAGCTGTTTTTT. Translated, it gives CASSTSGGLYTGELFF. The full variable domain, completed using reference TRBV7-8 and TRBJ2-2, is GAGVSQSPRYKVAKRGQDVALRCDPISGHVSLFWYQQALGQGPEFLTYFQNEAQLDKSGLPSDRFFAERPEGSVSTLKIQRTQQEDSAVYLCASSTSGGLYTGELFFGEGSRLTVL.

Here the CDR3 reads CASSQAGPDYNEQFF. CDR3 in DNA: TGCGCCAGCAGCCAAGCAGGTCCGGACTACAATGAGCAGTTCTTC. The rearrangement links TRBV4-1 to TRBJ2-1; the D is unclear. Germline V gene lookup returns CDR1 MGHRA and CDR2 YSYEKL. V lost 1 base to trimming and J lost 3 bases, with 10 bases between them. CDR3 length equals 15 residues.

The chain uses TRBV5-1 and TRBJ2-1; TRBD2 matches 8 bases. Germline CDR1 SGHRS, CDR2 YFSETQ. V lost 0 bases to trimming and J lost 6 bases; unmatched junction nucleotides: 11. There are 17 residues in the CDR3. CDR3 loop: CASSLAQRESFGNEQFF. The CDR3 DNA is TGCGCCAGCAGCTTGGCCCAGCGGGAGTCGTTTGGCAATGAGCAGTTCTTC.

The chain has TRBV9 and TRBJ2-1; 10 nucleotides align to TRBD2. J gave up 9 bases and V 0 bases, and 3 bases lay outside the gene matches. The CDR3 has 14 amino acids. CDR1 is SGDLS and CDR2 is YYNGEE in the germline V gene. The CDR3 reads CASSVDASGGEQFF. CDR3 DNA sequence: TGTGCCAGCAGCGTAGATGCTAGCGGGGGTGAGCAGTTCTTC.

In this sample, this clone turned up once. The chain uses TRBV7-8 and TRBJ1-3, with TRBD1 matching over 7 bases. Per the germline V gene, CDR1 is SGHVS and CDR2 is FQNEAQ. The CDR3 contains 17 residues. With V trimmed by 2 bases and J by 2 bases, 9 bases remained unmatched. CDR3 bases: TGTGCCAGCAGCTTAAATGTACGGCAGGGGGCTGGAAACACCATATATTTT. Its protein product is CASSLNVRQGAGNTIYF.

This chain uses TRBV14 with TRBJ2-3; the match to TRBD2 covers 12 bases. The CDR3 covers 16 residues. Trimming removed 4 bases from V and 4 bases from J; junction bases left unmatched: 6. The germline V gene encodes CDR1 SGHDN and CDR2 FVKESK. The CDR3 here is CASSPGLAGMADTQYF. CDR3 DNA: TGTGCCAGCAGCCCCGGACTAGCGGGAATGGCAGATACGCAGTATTTT.

V and J are TRBV24-1 and TRBJ2-7; possibly TRBD1 for D (5 bases). Trimming removed 2 bases at V and 4 bases at J, with 8 bases between. Per the germline V gene, CDR1 is KGHDR and CDR2 is SFDVKD. The CDR3 has 13 residues. CDR3 amino acids: CATSDSQGYEQYF. The CDR3 region has the DNA TGTGCCACCAGTGATTCCCAGGGTTACGAGCAGTACTTC.

This chain links TRBV12-3 or TRBV12-4 with TRBJ1-2, with 7 bases fitting TRBD1. V trimming: 0 bases; J trimming: 7 bases; junction bases outside the gene matches: 2. CDR3 length equals 13 residues. CDR3 DNA sequence: TGTGCCAGCAGTTTAGCGGACAGGCCTGGCTACACCTTC. Amino acids: CASSLADRPGYTF.

The chain links TRBV19 to TRBJ1-2; maybe TRBD1 (6 bases). The CDR3 sequence is 14 residues long. V was shortened by 4 bases and J by 4 bases, with 13 bases between the two germline ends. Germline V CDR1 and CDR2: LNHDA, SQIVND (reference sequence). The CDR3 DNA reads TGTGCCAGTAGTACCCTTGAAGGGGGCTATGGCTACACCTTC. Encoded protein: CASSTLEGGYGYTF.

This clone has just one count. The genes are TRBV20-1 and TRBJ2-5; 9 bases agree with TRBD2. The CDR3 contains 15 residues. V lost 3 bases and J lost 1; bases outside the gene matches: 6. Germline V lookup: CDR1 DFQATT, CDR2 SNEGSKA (reference sequence). CDR3 in amino acids: CSASLSSGIQETQYF. In DNA, the CDR3 is TGCAGTGCTAGTTTGTCTAGCGGGATCCAAGAGACCCAGTACTTC.

The CDR3 sequence: CASSFAPERNRGQDYEQYF. CDR3 DNA: TGTGCCAGCAGCTTTGCGCCGGAGAGAAACAGGGGGCAGGACTACGAGCAGTACTTC. The rearrangement links TRBV12-1 to TRBJ2-7; whether TRBD1, the table's D call, matches the DNA was not checked. TRBV12-1 represents a pseudogene. This CDR3 has 19 amino acids.

The chain combines TRBV4-2 with TRBJ2-1, with 11 bases identical to TRBD2. Germline CDR1 reads LGHNA; CDR2 reads YNFKEQ. The length of the CDR3 is 18 residues. Losses at the gene ends were 1 base for V and 2 bases for J; bases not matched to a gene: 7. The CDR3 loop is CASSQASGRIGTYNEQFF. CDR3 sequence (DNA): TGTGCCAGCAGCCAAGCTAGCGGGAGGATTGGTACCTACAATGAGCAGTTCTTC.

V is TRBV7-9 and J is TRBJ1-6; no clear D. Germline CDR1 and CDR2: SEHNR and FQNEAQ (reference sequence). Deletions cut 1 base from V and 6 bases from J, with 4 bases between. The CDR3 has 13 residues. CDR3 region: CASSLGGNSPLHF. As DNA, the CDR3 is TGTGCCAGCAGCTTAGGCGGTAATTCACCCCTCCACTTT.